One sample yielded the 28 T cell receptor beta chains listed below, sequenced in a study of T cells in Graves' hyperthyroidism and ophthalmopathy. TCR beta CDR3 region amplification was performed from RNA transcripts. First-round RT-PCR with HTBI primers amplified the TCR CDR3 region. Using its own MiXCR run on the multiplex PCR reads, TCRdb lists one record per CDR3 protein. The table shows 550,000 to 700,000 distinct CDR3 sequences, with 46% occurring only once. The sample taken for sequencing was peripheral blood or thyroid tissue (not recorded which). These receptors were taken from an adult woman with Graves' disease, either hyperthyroidism or ophthalmopathy (not recorded which).

V and J are TRBV7-1 and TRBJ2-1; D is tentatively TRBD1 or TRBD2 (5 bases each). TRBV7-1 qualifies as an ORF whose function is uncertain. This CDR3 has 15 amino acids. V was clipped by 3 bases and J by 0 bases, with 9 bases between them. CDR3 in amino acids: CASSSGPSSYNEQFF. The CDR3 nucleotides are TGTGCCAGCAGCTCGGGACCTTCCTCCTACAATGAGCAGTTCTTC.

This clonotype was picked up many times. J is TRBJ1-5 and V is TRBV20-1; D might be TRBD1 (5 bases). Per germline, CDR1 DFQATT and CDR2 SNEGSKA (reference sequence). V dropped 6 bases and J dropped 5 bases, with 11 bases sitting between them. The CDR3 is made up of 12 amino acids. This chain's CDR3 is CSASREYQPQHF. For the CDR3, the DNA is TGCAGTGCCTCCAGGGAATATCAGCCCCAGCATTTT.

The rearrangement links TRBV12-3 or TRBV12-4 to TRBJ1-1; D may be TRBD1 (5 bases). The CDR3 extends over 11 amino acids. V shed 10 bases and J shed 8 bases, with 14 bases lying between them. This CDR3 reads CANQRQTEAFF. The CDR3 DNA reads as TGTGCCAACCAACGACAGACAGAAGCTTTCTTT.

The chain joins TRBV25-1 to TRBJ1-6; D is uncertain. CDR1 and CDR2 (germline): MGHDK, SYGVNS. This CDR3 has 14 residues. Between the trimmed V and J ends, which lost 7 bases and 8 bases, there was a span of 15 bases. The chain's CDR3 is CASTNAPGYSPLHF. The CDR3 bases are TGTGCCAGCACTAACGCCCCCGGGTATTCACCCCTCCACTTT.

J is TRBJ1-2 and V is TRBV24-1, with 9 positions matching TRBD1. V shed 3 bases and J 2 bases; nucleotides not matched to a gene: 3. From germline, CDR1 is KGHDR and CDR2 SFDVKD. This CDR3 comprises 15 residues. The CDR3 loop is CATSDGTGTNYGYTF. DNA for the CDR3: TGTGCCACCAGTGATGGGACAGGGACCAACTATGGCTACACCTTC.

This clonotype was counted ten times or more. The J gene is TRBJ2-7, the V gene TRBV12-3 or TRBV12-4; maybe TRBD2 (5 bases). V was shortened by 5 bases and J by 2 bases, with 16 bases between the two germline ends. The CDR3 totals 15 residues. The CDR3 region is CASSHVGESTYEQYF. CDR3 coding DNA: TGTGCCAGCAGTCATGTCGGGGAGTCGACCTACGAGCAGTACTTC.

This rearrangement joins TRBV20-1 to TRBJ1-1; D is unresolved. The CDR3 length is 11 residues. Germline CDR1 reads DFQATT; CDR2 reads SNEGSKA (reference sequence). Trimming shortened V by 5 bases and J by 9 bases, and 13 bases separated the two germline ends. In DNA, the CDR3 is TGCAGTGCTGGTTCTCTTAGCCAAGCTTTCTTT. Residues: CSAGSLSQAFF.

This clonotype was recorded at least ten times. The chain joins TRBV19 to TRBJ2-7; perhaps TRBD1 as D (6 bases). This CDR3 spans 14 amino acids. The germline CDR1 and CDR2 sequences are LNHDA and SQIVND (reference sequence). V lost 8 bases, J lost 2 bases, and 16 bases lay in between. The CDR3 reads CASGVGTTPYEQYF. The CDR3 nucleotides are TGTGCCAGTGGGGTGGGGACAACCCCCTACGAGCAGTACTTC.

The V call is TRBV2, the J call TRBJ1-4; unclear D gene. Germline loops: CDR1 SNHLY, CDR2 FYNNEI. The CDR3 is made up of 15 amino acids. Trimming pared 0 bases from V and 5 bases from J, leaving 10 bases between. The CDR3 DNA reads TGTGCCAGCAGTGAAGCGCGGCGGGAGAATGAAAAACTGTTTTTT. This gives the protein CASSEARRENEKLFF.

This sequence joins TRBV20-1 and TRBJ2-7; no clear D. In germline, CDR1 is DFQATT, CDR2 SNEGSKA (reference sequence). Trimming took 3 bases from V and 5 from J, leaving 17 bases between them. The CDR3 is made up of 14 amino acids. For the CDR3, the DNA is TGCAGTGCTAGGTTGCCCGGGCTCAGGAACGAGCAGTACTTC. This translates into CSARLPGLRNEQYF.

This clonotype was found many times. The V and J genes are TRBV11-2 and TRBJ1-2; D remains ambiguous. This CDR3 region has 13 residues. Germline values: CDR1 SGHAT, CDR2 FQNNGV. V lost 5 bases and J 8 bases, leaving 15 bases between the germline ends. The CDR3, as DNA: TGTGCCAGCAGCCCGCACGGGGAAGAGGGCTACACCTTC. Translation gives CASSPHGEEGYTF.

The J gene is TRBJ1-2, the V gene TRBV24-1, with TRBD1 matching 9 bases. CDR3 length equals 14 residues. V was clipped by 4 bases and J by 5 bases; unmatched bases: 4. Per germline, CDR1 KGHDR and CDR2 SFDVKD. The CDR3 nucleotides read TGTGCCACCAGTGACACCGGGACAGGGTATGGCTACACCTTC. Amino acid sequence: CATSDTGTGYGYTF.

This clonotype was detected many times. The V gene is TRBV6-6, the J gene TRBJ1-5; the D is unclear. Germline V gene lookup returns CDR1 MNHNY and CDR2 SVGAGI (reference sequence). V was trimmed by 2 bases and J by 3 bases, leaving 14 bases between them. This CDR3 comprises 16 residues. In DNA form, the CDR3 reads TGTGCCAGCAGTTACCTGGGTTCAGCTAACAATCAGCCCCAGCATTTT. It encodes CASSYLGSANNQPQHF.

Points on this clonotype: A much larger clone sits a single nucleotide away, making a read error possible. The chain couples TRBV10-3 to TRBJ1-2; D unresolved. CDR3 length: 14 amino acids. The germline CDR1 and CDR2 sequences are ENHRY and SYGVKD. CDR3 in amino acids: CASRPFVANYGYAF. CDR3 nucleotides: TGTGCCAGCAGACCATTTGTAGCTAACTATGGCTACGCCTTC.

Regarding this clonotype: Without the conserved terminal phenylalanine or tryptophan, this CDR3 likely stems from a read error. This chain connects TRBV7-7 to TRBJ2-2, with D possibly matching TRBD2 (5 bases). Germline V gives CDR1 SSHAT, CDR2 FNYEAQ (reference sequence). The CDR3 is 15 amino acids. Trimming left V 3 bases short and J 6 bases short, with 14 bases between. DNA for the CDR3: TGTGCCAGCAGCTTGGTCCAGAGCGGTGCCGGGGAGCTGTTTTAT. Amino acids: CASSLVQSGAGELFY.

The chain is built from TRBV5-1 and TRBJ2-7; 9 positions agree with TRBD1. The germline V gene encodes CDR1 SGHRS and CDR2 YFSETQ. CDR3 length equals 12 residues. V shed 0 bases, J shed 13 bases, and the junction held 5 bases outside the gene matches. CDR3 sequence: CASSLAGTGQYF. CDR3 DNA sequence: TGCGCCAGCAGCTTGGCCGGGACAGGGCAATACTTC.

Many counts were recorded for this clonotype. This chain links TRBV5-6 with TRBJ1-2; TRBD1 agrees at 8 bases. Germline loops: CDR1 SGHDT, CDR2 YYEEEE. Unmatched junction bases numbered 6, after V lost 0 bases and J lost 8 bases. CDR3 size: 14 residues. CDR3 nucleotides: TGTGCCAGCAGCTTGGTCCAGGGGGCTGGGGGCTACACCTTC. This gives the protein CASSLVQGAGGYTF. The full variable domain, completed using reference TRBV5-6 and TRBJ1-2, is DAGVTQSPTHLIKTRGQQVTLRCSPKSGHDTVSWYQQALGQGPQFIFQYYEEEERQRGNFPDRFSGHQFPNYSSELNVNALLLGDSALYLCASSLVQGAGGYTFGSGTRLTVV.

The CDR3 is CASSWPGQLQETQYF. CDR3 in DNA: TGTGCCAGCAGTTGGCCGGGACAGCTCCAAGAGACCCAGTACTTC. The chain has TRBV12-3 or TRBV12-4 and TRBJ2-5, with 7 bases aligning to TRBD1. The CDR3 runs to 15 residues. J gave up 1 base and V 4 bases, and 6 bases lay outside the gene matches.

The CDR3 reads CASRTGVTETQYF. Here the CDR3 DNA reads TGTGCCTCAAGAACAGGGGTAACAGAGACCCAGTACTTC. The V and J genes are TRBV10-3 and TRBJ2-5; TRBD1 matches at 7 bases. The CDR3 contains 13 residues. V gave up 11 bases and J gave up 4 bases; unmatched junction bases: 10. CDR1 is ENHRY and CDR2 is SYGVKD in the germline V gene.

Worth noting for this clonotype: A read error is possible here, since a much larger clone lies one base away. The chain links TRBV10-3 to TRBJ2-6; D possibly corresponds to TRBD1 (5 bases). The CDR3 extends over 15 amino acids. Deletions cut 11 bases from V and 2 bases from J, with 16 bases between. CDR1 and CDR2 (germline): ENHRY, SYGVKD. CDR3 nucleotides: TGTGCCTTACAGGCTAGGCCACCTGGGGCCAACGTCCTGACTTTC. It yields the protein CALQARPPGANVLTF.

This clonotype was seen a single time. J is TRBJ2-7 and V is TRBV28, with TRBD1 identical over 9 bases. V shed 5 bases, J shed 3 bases, and the junction held 11 bases outside the gene matches. Germline CDR1 is MDHEN and CDR2 is SYDVKM. The CDR3 contains 16 residues. Written as DNA, the CDR3 is TGTGCCAGCAGTCACCCGGGACAGGGAGGGGTCTACGAGCAGTACTTC. Residues: CASSHPGQGGVYEQYF.

This chain links TRBV25-1 with TRBJ1-6; D uncertain. The CDR3 loop spans 15 amino acids. The germline V gene has CDR1 MGHDK and CDR2 SYGVNS. V was trimmed by 6 bases and J by 6 bases, leaving 15 bases between them. The CDR3 region is CASSLVDRSNSPLHF. The CDR3 region has the DNA TGTGCCAGCAGCTTAGTTGACCGAAGTAATTCACCCCTCCACTTT.

Points on this clonotype: A much larger clone sits a single nucleotide away, making a read error possible. Here the CDR3 DNA reads TGCAGTGCTAGGGGAACGGACAGACTTACCTCCTACGGGCAGTACTTC. Protein sequence: CSARGTDRLTSYGQYF. This chain joins TRBV20-1 and TRBJ2-7; possible D gene TRBD1, 6 bases. CDR3 length equals 16 residues. CDR1 DFQATT and CDR2 SNEGSKA come from the germline V gene (reference sequence).

This clonotype was recorded many times. V and J are TRBV5-1 and TRBJ2-7; D is unclear. Trimming took off 0 bases at V and 7 bases at J, with 11 bases between the two ends. This CDR3 spans 13 amino acids. Germline CDR1 and CDR2: SGHRS and YFSETQ. The CDR3 loop is CASSLGQVWEQYF. As DNA, the CDR3 is TGCGCCAGCAGCTTGGGTCAGGTCTGGGAGCAGTACTTC.

The count of this clonotype is one. The CDR3 protein is CATSSPQGLGNTEAFF. CDR3 in DNA: TGTGCCACCAGCAGCCCCCAGGGGCTGGGGAACACTGAAGCTTTCTTT. The chain couples TRBV15 to TRBJ1-1, with D tentatively TRBD1 (6 bases). The CDR3 has 16 amino acids. Germline V gives CDR1 LNHNV, CDR2 YYDKDF (reference sequence). Trimming pared 3 bases from V and 1 base from J, leaving 15 bases between.

This clonotype was seen at least ten times. This sequence joins TRBV27 and TRBJ1-1, with D unclear. The CDR3 has 14 residues. The germline V gene encodes CDR1 MNHEY and CDR2 SMNVEV (reference sequence). Trimming stripped 6 bases from V and 4 bases from J, with 15 bases between. CDR3 sequence: CASSLSGFGTEAFF. CDR3 nucleotide sequence: TGTGCCAGCAGCCTATCAGGTTTTGGCACTGAAGCTTTCTTT.

The chain has TRBV7-6 and TRBJ1-5; possible D gene TRBD1, 5 bases. The CDR3 has 14 amino acids. Germline V gene data show CDR1 as SGHVS and CDR2 as FNYEAQ. Trimming stripped 4 bases from V and 7 bases from J, with 14 bases between. The CDR3 loop reads CASSSQGLGQPQHF. The DNA for the CDR3 is TGTGCCAGCAGCTCCCAGGGCTTGGGGCAGCCCCAGCATTTT.

This clonotype was observed many times. The V call is TRBV7-9, the J call TRBJ2-7; D is unresolved. In germline, CDR1 is SEHNR, CDR2 FQNEAQ (reference sequence). This CDR3 is built from 14 residues. The germline V and J ends were trimmed by 7 bases and 1 base, with 14 bases remaining between them. DNA for the CDR3: TGTGCCAGCACCCCGGACCCAAATTCCTACGAGCAGTACTTC. This codes for CASTPDPNSYEQYF.